The 8 T cell receptor beta chains below come from one sample, sequenced in a study of T-cell memory formation after mild COVID-19. MiXCR was run by TCRdb on the 5' RACE reads, yielding one entry per CDR3 protein. The data show some 300,000 distinct CDR3 sequences, around a fifth seen once. The specimen sequenced was PBMCs or a T cell subset sorted from them (not recorded which). These receptor sequences come from a man younger than 35 who had mild COVID-19 (a few samples of this study predate the infection). Cell type and time point are not known.

The chain couples TRBV5-1 to TRBJ2-3; 15 bases agree with TRBD2. The J segment lost 7 bases and the V segment lost 3 bases, leaving 6 bases of the junction unmatched. CDR3 length: 16 amino acids. Germline CDR1 SGHRS, CDR2 YFSETQ. The CDR3 sequence is CASSSRTSGGANTQYF. The CDR3 nucleotides are TGCGCCAGCAGCTCTAGGACTAGCGGGGGGGCGAATACGCAGTATTTT. Filled out from reference TRBV5-1 and TRBJ2-3, the complete variable domain reads KAGVTQTPRYLIKTRGQQVTLSCSPISGHRSVSWYQQTPGQGLQFLFEYFSETQRNKGNFPGRFSGRQFSNSRSEMNVSTLELGDSALYLCASSSRTSGGANTQYFGPGTRLTVL.

The sample holds a few counts of this clonotype. V is TRBV7-6 and J is TRBJ2-1, with D maybe TRBD2 (6 bases). The CDR3 runs to 14 residues. The V end was cut by 5 bases, the J end by 2 bases, with 10 bases between. Looked up from germline, CDR1 is SGHVS and CDR2 is FNYEAQ. CDR3 sequence: CASSIRLAYNEQFF. The CDR3 DNA sequence: TGTGCCAGCAGCATAAGACTAGCCTACAATGAGCAGTTCTTC. The variable domain in full, completed from reference TRBV7-6 and TRBJ2-1, reads GAGVSQSPRYKVTKRGQDVALRCDPISGHVSLYWYRQALGQGPEFLTYFNYEAQQDKSGLPNDRFSAERPEGSISTLTIQRTEQRDSAMYRCASSIRLAYNEQFFGPGTRLTVL.

This clonotype was counted between two and nine times. The chain employs TRBV6-6 and TRBJ2-3, with 9 bases lining up with TRBD1. This CDR3 is 15 amino acids long. Per the germline V gene, CDR1 is MNHNY and CDR2 is SVGAGI (reference sequence). After removal of 2 bases from V and 4 bases from J, the junction contained 4 bases not matched to a gene. CDR3 protein: CASSYPGTGPDTQYF. CDR3 DNA: TGTGCCAGCAGTTACCCCGGGACAGGGCCAGATACGCAGTATTTT.

Details on this clonotype: Mismatch with germline at one junction end may stem from a read error. The J gene is TRBJ1-2, the V gene TRBV29-1; D possibly corresponds to TRBD1 (6 bases). The length of the CDR3 is 14 residues. The germline gives CDR1 SQVTM, CDR2 ANQGSEA. The CDR3 DNA follows: TGCAGCGTCGAAGTGACAGGCGCACACTATGGCTACACCTTC. Protein: CSVEVTGAHYGYTF.

The chain carries TRBV25-1 and TRBJ1-1; tentatively, D is TRBD1 (6 bases). Trimming took off 4 bases at V and 1 base at J, with 13 bases between the two ends. This CDR3 spans 15 amino acids. Per germline, CDR1 MGHDK and CDR2 SYGVNS. In DNA, the CDR3 is TGTGCCAGCAGTGCAGACAGGTCATGGAACACTGAAGCTTTCTTT. This codes for CASSADRSWNTEAFF.

The chain carries TRBV7-2 and TRBJ2-3; the D call may be TRBD1 or TRBD2 (6 bases each). CDR3 length equals 17 residues. V lost 2 bases to trimming and J lost 5 bases, with 20 bases between them. Per germline, CDR1 SGHTA and CDR2 FQGNSA. For the CDR3, the DNA is TGTGCCAGCAGCTTAATCGGGGGCCCCCTTAATGAAGATACGCAGTATTTT. This encodes CASSLIGGPLNEDTQYF.

The chain joins TRBV9 to TRBJ2-2; TRBD1 might be the D (5 bases). V gave up 4 bases and J gave up 4 bases, with 14 bases separating them. This CDR3 has 15 residues. CDR1 is SGDLS and CDR2 is YYNGEE in the germline V gene. CDR3 protein: CASSPDSSRTGELFF. For the CDR3, the DNA is TGTGCCAGCAGCCCTGACAGTTCACGCACCGGGGAGCTGTTTTTT.

The rearrangement uses TRBV24-1 and TRBJ1-2; D is undetermined. CDR3 length: 11 amino acids. The V gene's germline CDR1 is KGHDR and CDR2 SFDVKD. V was trimmed by 5 bases and J by 6 bases, leaving 6 bases between them. This chain's CDR3 is CATSAGDGYTF. As DNA, the CDR3 is TGTGCCACCAGTGCTGGGGATGGCTACACCTTC.